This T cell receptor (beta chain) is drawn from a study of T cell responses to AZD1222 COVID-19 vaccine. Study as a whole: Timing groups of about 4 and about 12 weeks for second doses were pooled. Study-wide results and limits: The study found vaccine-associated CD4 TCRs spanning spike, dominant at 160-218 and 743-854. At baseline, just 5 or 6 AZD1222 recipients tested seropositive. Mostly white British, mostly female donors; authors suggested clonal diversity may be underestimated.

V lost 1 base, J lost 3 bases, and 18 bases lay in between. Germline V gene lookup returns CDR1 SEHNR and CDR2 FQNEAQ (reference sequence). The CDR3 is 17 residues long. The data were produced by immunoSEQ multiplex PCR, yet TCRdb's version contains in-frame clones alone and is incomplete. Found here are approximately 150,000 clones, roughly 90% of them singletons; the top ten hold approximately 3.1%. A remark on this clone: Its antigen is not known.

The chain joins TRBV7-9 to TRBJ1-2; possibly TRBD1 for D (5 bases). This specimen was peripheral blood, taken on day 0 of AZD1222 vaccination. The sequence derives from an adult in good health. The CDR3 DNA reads TGTGCCAGCAGCTTAGATCCCGGGGCTCCGATCTACTATGGCTACACCTTC. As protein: CASSLDPGAPIYYGYTF.